This entry describes one T cell receptor beta chain. The data belong to a study of PD-1 blockade in mismatch repair-deficient tumors. Libraries were prepared by immunoSEQ multiplex PCR; TCRdb keeps only in-frame clonotypes and omits some of them. The sample lists approximately 100,000 clones; 82% were seen once. The sequenced sample was peripheral blood, obtained approximately 8 months after starting pembrolizumab. This TCR derives from an adult with mismatch repair-deficient cancer.

The CDR3 reads CASSFSGSGSDTQYF. The CDR3 DNA follows: TGTGCCAGCAGCTTTTCTGGTAGCGGGAGTGATACGCAGTATTTT. The genes are TRBV5-4 and TRBJ2-3; TRBD2 matches 9 bases. Unmatched junction bases numbered 7, after V lost 2 bases and J lost 6 bases. Germline V lookup: CDR1 SGHNT, CDR2 YYREEE (reference sequence). The CDR3 has 15 amino acids.